This T cell receptor beta chain is from a study of T-cell memory formation after mild COVID-19. The germline V gene encodes CDR1 MNHEY and CDR2 SVGEGT. J lost 7 bases, V lost 0 bases, and 8 bases had no gene match. This CDR3 comprises 17 residues. TCRdb recomputed calls from the 5' RACE reads with MiXCR, one row per CDR3 protein. The table lists fewer than 650,000 distinct CDR3 sequences, roughly 21% of them singletons. Broader study findings: Clones that contracted from day 15 to 85 were balanced CD4/CD8, while later expanders leaned CD4+. Prior to infection, memory already included some responding clones, suggesting cross-reactive memory joined. Shrinking CD4+ clones resided mostly in CM and EM, and CD8+ ones in EMRA.

As regards this clonotype: Its antigen is unknown.

The receptor was isolated from an adult woman who had mild COVID-19 (a few samples of this study predate the infection). Cell type and time point are not known. Material for sequencing was PBMCs or a T cell subset sorted from them (not recorded which). The chain combines TRBV6-2 or TRBV6-3 with TRBJ2-1, with 11 bases aligning to TRBD2. CDR3 sequence (DNA): TGTGCCAGCAGTTACTCATCTTTTAGCGGGAGGGGGAATGAGCAGTTCTTC. Amino acids: CASSYSSFSGRGNEQFF.